The T cell receptor (beta chain) described here comes from a study of blood T cell repertoires in COVID-19. Study summary: Acute and convalescent COVID-19 samples came from the United States, Italy and Spain. In each case, the material was cDNA or gDNA derived from T cells, B-cell-depleted T cells, or PBMCs.

In the authors' workflow: The assay estimated nucleated cells by amplifying reference gene primers. Data came from immunoSEQ multiplex PCR; TCRdb stores just in-frame clones and leaves some out. V and J calls and clone size are as listed in that table; D and trimming were resolved from the DNA. Of 200,000 to 250,000 clones listed, approximately 90% are singletons. During active infection, Seattle patients enrolled and were then monitored through disease. This clone showed up just a few times. Other nucleotide sequences from this sample produce the same CDR3. This TCR was sampled from a middle-aged man with COVID-19, enrolled during active disease. The sequenced sample consisted of peripheral blood.

The DNA of the CDR3 is TGTGCCAGTAGTATCGCCGGAGGCAATCAGCCCCAGCATTTT. Translating it yields CASSIAGGNQPQHF. J is TRBJ1-5 and V is TRBV19; no firm D call. This CDR3 is 14 amino acids long. V was cut by 3 bases and J by 2 bases, with 8 bases left in between. CDR1 LNHDA and CDR2 SQIVND come from the germline V gene (reference sequence).